What follows are 14 T cell receptor beta chains derived from one specimen sequenced in a study of read filtering for tumor transcriptome and immune sequencing. Molecular barcoded adaptors covering alpha/delta and beta/gamma chains were used on roughly 400 ng RNA. Using its own MiXCR run on the reads, TCRdb lists one record per CDR3 protein. The sample records tens of thousands of distinct CDR3 sequences, around 19% being singletons. The sequencing sample was made of a population of CD138-negative cells sorted from bone marrow. Receptors originate from a donor at least 40 years old with multiple myeloma.

This clonotype was detected only a few times. The chain employs TRBV28 and TRBJ2-5, with D tentatively TRBD2 (6 bases). Germline V gene sequence: CDR1 MDHEN, CDR2 SYDVKM. Trimming pared 3 bases from V and 1 base from J, leaving 15 bases between. The CDR3 contains 16 residues. The CDR3 nucleotides read TGTGCCAGCAGTTTTGGCGGGATACCCGGCCAAGAGACCCAGTACTTC. The encoded protein is CASSFGGIPGQETQYF.

With respect to this clonotype: A single base separates this from a much larger clone, so it may be a read error. The chain uses TRBV28 and TRBJ1-1; perhaps TRBD1 as D (6 bases). The CDR3 covers 18 residues. Looked up from germline, CDR1 is MDHEN and CDR2 is SYDVKM. The V end lost 3 bases, the J end lost 3 bases, and 23 bases lay between the germline ends. The CDR3 coding sequence is TGTGCCAGCAGTTTCTCGCAGGGGACGAGAAATGGCCACACTGAAGCTTTCTTT. Translation gives CASSFSQGTRNGHTEAFF.

In regard to this clonotype: This likely stems from a read error, as it lies one base from a far larger clone. The chain joins TRBV11-2 to TRBJ2-1; no clear D gene. This CDR3 is built from 13 residues. CDR1 is SGHAT, CDR2 FQNNGV, per germline. Trimming removed 4 bases from V and 5 bases from J, with 9 bases in between. In DNA, the CDR3 is TGTGCCAGCAGCTCACCTCCCCACAATGAGCAGTTCTTC. Its protein is CASSSPPHNEQFF.

Ten or more counts support this clonotype. This chain links TRBV3-1 with TRBJ2-3, with 14 bases aligning to TRBD2. V trimming: 4 bases; J trimming: 5 bases; junction bases outside the gene matches: 5. The CDR3 runs 16 residues. From germline, CDR1 is LGHDT and CDR2 YNNKEL (reference sequence). Here the CDR3 reads CASSRGLAGGGDTQYF. Written as DNA, the CDR3 is TGTGCCAGCAGCCGAGGACTAGCGGGAGGAGGAGATACGCAGTATTTT.

This clonotype was observed at least ten times. The gene calls are TRBV20-1 and TRBJ2-3, with 9 bases fitting TRBD2. Germline CDR1 reads DFQATT; CDR2 reads SNEGSKA (reference sequence). The CDR3 spans 17 residues. Losses at the gene ends were 5 bases for V and 2 bases for J; bases not matched to a gene: 14. CDR3 loop: CSAWNRVSGRPTDTQYF. The CDR3 DNA reads TGCAGTGCTTGGAACAGAGTTAGCGGGAGACCCACAGATACGCAGTATTTT.

This clonotype was observed many times. The chain recombines TRBV27 with TRBJ1-1; 9 positions match TRBD1. There are 13 residues in the CDR3. The V and J ends lost 3 bases and 11 bases, in that order; junction bases with no gene match: 7. The V gene's germline CDR1 is MNHEY and CDR2 SMNVEV (reference sequence). This CDR3 is CASSLGQGGRAFF. Here the CDR3 DNA reads TGTGCCAGCAGTTTGGGACAGGGCGGCAGGGCTTTCTTT.

This clonotype was seen many times. The genes are TRBV29-1 and TRBJ2-1; D is unresolved. The germline CDR1 and CDR2 sequences are SQVTM and ANQGSEA. CDR3 size: 13 residues. Trimming took 7 bases from V and 5 from J, leaving 15 bases between them. Here the CDR3 DNA reads TGCAGCGCCGATTTACCAGGCCACAATGAGCAGTTCTTC. This sequence encodes CSADLPGHNEQFF.

This clonotype was counted at least ten times. At one end the junction does not follow the germline gene, possibly because of a read error. This sequence joins TRBV6-1 and TRBJ2-1; D is unclear. Per the germline V gene, CDR1 is MNHNS and CDR2 is SASEGT. The CDR3 spans 15 residues. The CDR3 nucleotides read TGTGCCAGCAGTAAAGTCTTGAGCTCCTGCAATGAGCAGTTCTTC. This translates into CASSKVLSSCNEQFF.

At least ten counts were recorded for this clonotype. The rearrangement links TRBV29-1 to TRBJ2-1; 9 nucleotides agree with TRBD1. The CDR3 runs 13 residues. Germline CDR1 reads SQVTM; CDR2 reads ANQGSEA. Trimming at V came to 4 bases and at J to 5 bases, leaving 3 bases not matched to a gene. The CDR3 nucleotides are TGCAGCGTTGGAGACAGGGGGAACAATGAGCAGTTCTTC. Amino acid sequence: CSVGDRGNNEQFF.

In this sample, this clonotype turned up many times. This rearrangement joins TRBV28 to TRBJ2-7, with D possibly TRBD2 on 7 matching bases. The CDR3 runs to 15 residues. Trimming took 8 bases from V and 6 from J, leaving 23 bases between them. Germline lookup yields CDR1 MDHEN and CDR2 SYDVKM. CDR3 bases: TGTGCCAGCGGAACGGGGGTGTGGGGGGGCACCGAGCAGTACTTC. This translates into CASGTGVWGGTEQYF.

As concerns this clonotype: Possible read error: a much larger clone is one base away. This rearrangement joins TRBV2 to TRBJ2-3, with D maybe TRBD1 (5 bases). From germline, CDR1 is SNHLY and CDR2 FYNNEI. This CDR3 region has 14 residues. Trimming stripped 6 bases from V and 4 bases from J, with 14 bases between. CDR3 protein: CASRPNRTSDTQYF. As DNA, the CDR3 is TGTGCCAGCAGGCCTAACAGGACCTCAGATACGCAGTATTTT. Combining the CDR3 with reference TRBV2 and TRBJ2-3 gives the whole variable domain EPEVTQTPSHQVTQMGQEVILRCVPISNHLYFYWYRQILGQKVEFLVSFYNNEISEKSEIFDDQFSVERPDGSNFTLKIRSTKLEDSAMYFCASRPNRTSDTQYFGPGTRLTVL.

This rearrangement joins TRBV9 to TRBJ2-2, with D perhaps being TRBD1 or TRBD2 (6 bases each). With 7 bases removed from V and 3 bases from J, the gap between germline ends came to 19 bases. Germline CDR1 is SGDLS and CDR2 is YYNGEE. The CDR3 is 16 residues long. DNA of the CDR3: TGTGCCAGCGTCGTCGAGGGGGGAACGGACACCGGGGAGCTGTTTTTT. It yields the protein CASVVEGGTDTGELFF.

This clonotype was observed a few times. The V gene is TRBV5-1, the J gene TRBJ2-7; 7 bases match TRBD1. Trimming removed 0 bases from V and 2 bases from J; junction bases left unmatched: 2. CDR1 and CDR2 from the germline V gene are SGHRS and YFSETQ. The CDR3 extends over 14 amino acids. CDR3 sequence: CASSLGDRTYEQYF. The CDR3 DNA reads TGCGCCAGCAGCTTGGGGGACAGAACCTACGAGCAGTACTTC.

There are a few counts of this clonotype. This is likely an artifact of a read error, given a far larger clone one base away. No conserved phenylalanine or tryptophan ends this CDR3, so it is likely a read error. The genes are TRBV6-6 and TRBJ2-1, with 8 bases matching TRBD2. J gave up 7 bases and V 0 bases, and 11 bases lay outside the gene matches. CDR1 and CDR2 from the germline V gene are MNHNY and SVGAGI (reference sequence). The CDR3 totals 17 residues. CDR3 coding DNA: TGTGCCAGCAGTTACTCTCCGGGAGGGCCTGGTGGGAATGAGCAGTTCCTC. This gives the protein CASSYSPGGPGGNEQFL.